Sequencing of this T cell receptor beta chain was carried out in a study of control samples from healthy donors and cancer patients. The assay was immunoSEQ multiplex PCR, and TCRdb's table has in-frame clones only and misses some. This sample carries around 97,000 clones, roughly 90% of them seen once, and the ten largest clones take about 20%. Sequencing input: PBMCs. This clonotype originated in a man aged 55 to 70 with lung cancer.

The CDR3 loop is CASSDYGAGPGELFF. In nucleotides, the CDR3 is TGCGCCAGCAGTGATTATGGGGCAGGCCCCGGGGAGCTGTTTTTT. V is TRBV10-1 and J is TRBJ2-2; possible D gene TRBD1, 5 bases. The CDR3 totals 15 residues. Trimming cost V 3 bases and J 6 bases, with 14 bases left between them. Germline values: CDR1 WNHNN, CDR2 SYGVQD (reference sequence).